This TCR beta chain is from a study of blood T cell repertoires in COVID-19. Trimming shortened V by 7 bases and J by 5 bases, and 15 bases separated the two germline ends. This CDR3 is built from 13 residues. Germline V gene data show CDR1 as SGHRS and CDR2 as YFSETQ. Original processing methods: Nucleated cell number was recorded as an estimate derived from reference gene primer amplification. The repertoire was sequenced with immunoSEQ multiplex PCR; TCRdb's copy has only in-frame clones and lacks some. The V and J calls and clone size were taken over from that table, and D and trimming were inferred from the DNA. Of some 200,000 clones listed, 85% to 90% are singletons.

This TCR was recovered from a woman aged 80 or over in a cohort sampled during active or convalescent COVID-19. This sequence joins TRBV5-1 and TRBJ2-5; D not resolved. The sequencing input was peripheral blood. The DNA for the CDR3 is TGCGCCAGCCACGGGTATGGTTTGGAGACCCAGTACTTC. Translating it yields CASHGYGLETQYF.